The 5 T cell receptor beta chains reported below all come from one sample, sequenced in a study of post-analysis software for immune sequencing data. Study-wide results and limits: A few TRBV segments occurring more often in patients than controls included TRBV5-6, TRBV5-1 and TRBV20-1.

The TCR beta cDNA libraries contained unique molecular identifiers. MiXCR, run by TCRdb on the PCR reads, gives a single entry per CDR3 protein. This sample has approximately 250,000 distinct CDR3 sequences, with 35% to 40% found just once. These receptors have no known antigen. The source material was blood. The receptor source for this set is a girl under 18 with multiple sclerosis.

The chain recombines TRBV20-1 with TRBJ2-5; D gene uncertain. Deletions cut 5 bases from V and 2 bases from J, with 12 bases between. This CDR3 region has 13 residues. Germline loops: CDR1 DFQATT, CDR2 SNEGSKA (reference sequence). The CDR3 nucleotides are TGCAGTGCTCAGCTAAGAGATCAAGAGACCCAGTACTTC. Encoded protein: CSAQLRDQETQYF.

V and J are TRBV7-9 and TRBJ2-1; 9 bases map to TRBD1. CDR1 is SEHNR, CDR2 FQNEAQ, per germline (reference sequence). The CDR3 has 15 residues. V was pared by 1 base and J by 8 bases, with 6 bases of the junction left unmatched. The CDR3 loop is CASSLGVTGGDEQFF. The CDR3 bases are TGTGCCAGCAGCTTAGGTGTAACAGGGGGCGATGAGCAGTTCTTC.

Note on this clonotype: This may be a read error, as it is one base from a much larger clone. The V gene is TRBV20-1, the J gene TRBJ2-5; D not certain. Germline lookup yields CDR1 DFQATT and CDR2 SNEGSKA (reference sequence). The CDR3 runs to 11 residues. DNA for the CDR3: TGCAGTGCCAACGAGCAAGAGGCCCAGTACTTC. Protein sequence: CSANEQEAQYF.

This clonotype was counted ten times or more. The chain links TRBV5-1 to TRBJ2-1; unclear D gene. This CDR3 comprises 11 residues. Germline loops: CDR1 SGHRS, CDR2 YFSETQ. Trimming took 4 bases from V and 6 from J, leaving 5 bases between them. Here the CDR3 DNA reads TGCGCCAGCAGCCGCGCCAATGAGCAGTTCTTC. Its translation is CASSRANEQFF.

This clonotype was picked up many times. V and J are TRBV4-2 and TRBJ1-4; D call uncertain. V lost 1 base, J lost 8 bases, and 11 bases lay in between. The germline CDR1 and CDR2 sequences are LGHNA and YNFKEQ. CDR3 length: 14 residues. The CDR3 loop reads CASSQVRREEKLFF. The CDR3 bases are TGTGCCAGCAGCCAAGTCCGGCGGGAGGAAAAACTGTTTTTT.